These 19 T cell receptor beta chains were sequenced from one sample in a study of T cells in Graves' hyperthyroidism and ophthalmopathy. What was amplified from RNA transcripts were TCR beta CDR3 regions. Researchers ran a first-round RT-PCR on the TCR CDR3 using the HTBI primer set. From the multiplex PCR reads, TCRdb called clonotypes with MiXCR, one entry per CDR3 protein. Of fewer than 650,000 distinct CDR3 sequences in the sample, about 45% are singletons; the top ten hold about two fifths. Sequencing was done on a sample of peripheral blood or thyroid tissue (not recorded which). The receptors were sampled from an adult woman with Graves' disease, either hyperthyroidism or ophthalmopathy (not recorded which).

The rearrangement uses TRBV7-9 and TRBJ1-5; possible D gene TRBD1, 5 bases. The CDR3 length is 14 residues. V lost 1 base and J lost 6, with 10 bases in between. CDR1 is SEHNR and CDR2 is FQNEAQ in the germline V gene (reference sequence). The CDR3 DNA is TGTGCCAGCAGCTTAGGGGTTAGGGGTCAGCCCCAGCATTTT. Translation gives CASSLGVRGQPQHF.

This clonotype showed up many times. The chain joins TRBV5-1 to TRBJ2-5; D might be TRBD1 or TRBD2, each matching 5 bases. The CDR3 sequence is 13 residues long. From germline, CDR1 is SGHRS and CDR2 YFSETQ. V lost 4 bases and J lost 2, with 9 bases in between. This CDR3 is CASSRDVQETQYF. DNA of the CDR3: TGCGCCAGCAGCCGGGACGTTCAAGAGACCCAGTACTTC.

At least ten counts were recorded for this clonotype. The V gene is TRBV27, the J gene TRBJ1-2; perhaps TRBD1 as D (6 bases). V was pared by 3 bases and J by 2 bases, with 7 bases between. This CDR3 region has 13 residues. CDR1 and CDR2 (germline): MNHEY, SMNVEV (reference sequence). The chain's CDR3 is CASSFGGNYGYTF. In DNA, the CDR3 is TGTGCCAGCAGTTTCGGGGGCAACTATGGCTACACCTTC.

The chain employs TRBV28 and TRBJ2-5; 8 bases match TRBD1. This CDR3 comprises 15 residues. The junction had 10 bases not matched to a gene; V was cut back by 5 bases and J by 5 bases. Germline V gene data show CDR1 as MDHEN and CDR2 as SYDVKM. DNA of the CDR3: TGTGCCAGCAGTCCCCAGGACAGGGCGTACGAGACCCAGTACTTC. This sequence encodes CASSPQDRAYETQYF. Full variable domain (outside the CDR3, taken from reference TRBV28 and TRBJ2-5): DVKVTQSSRYLVKRTGEKVFLECVQDMDHENMFWYRQDPGLGLRLIYFSYDVKMKEKGDIPEGYSVSREKKERFSLILESASTNQTSMYLCASSPQDRAYETQYFGPGTRLLVL.

This clonotype occurred many times. This chain uses TRBV7-9 with TRBJ1-3; 9 nucleotides match TRBD1. CDR3 size: 15 residues. Germline values: CDR1 SEHNR, CDR2 FQNEAQ (reference sequence). Unmatched junction bases numbered 3, after V lost 2 bases and J lost 4 bases. This CDR3 is CASSLIGTGGNTIYF. CDR3 sequence (DNA): TGTGCCAGCAGCTTAATCGGGACAGGGGGAAACACCATATATTTT.

This sequence joins TRBV25-1 and TRBJ1-2, with 10 bases that match TRBD1. CDR1 and CDR2 (germline): MGHDK, SYGVNS. CDR3 length equals 14 residues. Germline trimming cut 4 bases from V and 4 bases from J; bases unmatched to any gene: 3. The CDR3 nucleotides are TGTGCCAGCAGTGGACAGGGGGCAGGCTATGGCTACACCTTC. Encoded protein: CASSGQGAGYGYTF.

This clonotype showed up just a few times. This chain joins TRBV20-1 and TRBJ2-7; D is perhaps TRBD2 (7 bases). Looked up from germline, CDR1 is DFQATT and CDR2 is SNEGSKA (reference sequence). V gave up 2 bases and J gave up 2 bases, with 13 bases separating them. This CDR3 spans 14 amino acids. As DNA, the CDR3 is TGCAGTGCTAGACGAGGGGGAGGGCCCTACGAGCAGTACTTC. The encoded protein is CSARRGGGPYEQYF.

The CDR3 region is CASSRRTEEAFF. In DNA form, the CDR3 reads TGTGCCAGCAGTCGGAGGACAGAAGAAGCTTTCTTT. This chain joins TRBV2 and TRBJ1-1; a weak D match, TRBD1 (6 bases). Germline assignment: CDR1 SNHLY and CDR2 FYNNEI. The CDR3 sequence is 12 residues long. Trimming shortened V by 5 bases and J by 8 bases, and 12 bases separated the two germline ends. Looking up the rest from reference TRBV2 and TRBJ1-1 gives the full variable domain: EPEVTQTPSHQVTQMGQEVILRCVPISNHLYFYWYRQILGQKVEFLVSFYNNEISEKSEIFDDQFSVERPDGSNFTLKIRSTKLEDSAMYFCASSRRTEEAFFGQGTRLTVV.

The chain combines TRBV7-9 with TRBJ2-5; D is unresolved. The CDR3 runs 16 residues. Per germline, CDR1 SEHNR and CDR2 FQNEAQ (reference sequence). V was cut by 0 bases and J by 0 bases, with 11 bases left in between. This CDR3 reads CASSLALGRYQETQYF. The CDR3 DNA reads TGTGCCAGCAGCTTAGCCCTTGGACGGTACCAAGAGACCCAGTACTTC.

CDR3 sequence (DNA): TGCAGTGCTAGGGGGGGCGCAGGAAACACCATATATTTT. Translated: CSARGGAGNTIYF. The J gene is TRBJ1-3, the V gene TRBV20-1; weak D call: TRBD1 (6 bases). The CDR3 has 13 amino acids. V lost 3 bases to trimming and J lost 4 bases, with 10 bases between them. Germline CDR1 is DFQATT and CDR2 is SNEGSKA (reference sequence).

The chain has TRBV7-2 and TRBJ2-2; D tentatively fits TRBD1 or TRBD2 (6 bases each). Germline V lookup: CDR1 SGHTA, CDR2 FQGNSA. Trimming removed 6 bases from V and 7 bases from J, with 15 bases in between. This CDR3 contains 14 residues. CDR3 bases: TGTGCCAGCAGACTGGGGGGCTATCGCGGGGAGCTGTTTTTT. It specifies CASRLGGYRGELFF.

Comment on this clonotype: One end of the junction fails to match germline, which may point to a read error. The V and J genes are TRBV14 and TRBJ2-2; D tentatively reads TRBD1 or TRBD2 (5 bases each). CDR3 length: 15 amino acids. The V gene's germline CDR1 is SGHDN and CDR2 FVKESK. DNA of the CDR3: TGTGCCAGCAGCCAAAGGTTGAGGGGTACCGGGGAGCTGTCTTTT. Translated, it gives CASSQRLRGTGELSF.

This clonotype was recorded at least ten times. V gene TRBV20-1 combines with J gene TRBJ2-7, with 10 positions matching TRBD2. Germline CDR1 is DFQATT and CDR2 is SNEGSKA (reference sequence). Unmatched junction bases numbered 9, after V lost 1 base and J lost 3 bases. This CDR3 has 16 residues. In DNA form, the CDR3 reads TGCAGTGCTAGAGGACTCGGCCTAGCGGGAGACTACGAGCAGTACTTC. Its translation is CSARGLGLAGDYEQYF.

This clonotype was seen many times. The chain employs TRBV5-8 and TRBJ2-5, with D uncertain. V was cut by 1 base and J by 5 bases, with 12 bases left in between. This CDR3 region has 14 residues. Per the germline V gene, CDR1 is SGHTS and CDR2 is YDEGEE. CDR3 bases: TGTGCCAGCAGCTTGCGGGCCGAACGGGAGACCCAGTACTTC. It yields the protein CASSLRAERETQYF. Based on the CDR3 plus reference TRBV5-8 and TRBJ2-5, the full variable domain is EAGVTQSPTHLIKTRGQQATLRCSPISGHTSVYWYQQALGLGLQFLLWYDEGEERNRGNFPPRFSGRQFPNYSSELNVNALELEDSALYLCASSLRAERETQYFGPGTRLLVL.

The CDR3 region has the DNA TGTGCCAGCAGCCTTGGACCCCGTTCCACCATATATTTT. It yields the protein CASSLGPRSTIYF. The V call is TRBV7-8, the J call TRBJ1-3; D call uncertain. Germline CDR1 SGHVS, CDR2 FQNEAQ. The CDR3 has 13 amino acids. Trimming removed 5 bases from V and 9 bases from J, with 14 bases in between.

This clonotype was counted only a few times. The chain carries TRBV7-9 and TRBJ2-5; the match to TRBD2 covers 14 bases. The CDR3 consists of 16 residues. J gave up 5 bases and V 5 bases, and 7 bases lay outside the gene matches. CDR1 and CDR2 from the germline V gene are SEHNR and FQNEAQ (reference sequence). CDR3 residues: CASSASRLAGGETQYF. The CDR3 DNA reads as TGTGCCAGCAGCGCGTCGCGACTAGCGGGAGGGGAGACCCAGTACTTC. The whole variable domain, remainder taken from reference TRBV7-9 and TRBJ2-5, is DTGVSQNPRHKITKRGQNVTFRCDPISEHNRLYWYRQTLGQGPEFLTYFQNEAQLEKSRLLSDRFSAERPKGSFSTLEIQRTEQGDSAMYLCASSASRLAGGETQYFGPGTRLLVL.

A few counts support this clonotype. V is TRBV7-9 and J is TRBJ2-7; possibly TRBD1 or TRBD2 for D (5 bases each). Trimming removed 8 bases at V and 2 bases at J, with 13 bases between. From germline, CDR1 is SEHNR and CDR2 FQNEAQ (reference sequence). This CDR3 is 13 amino acids long. DNA for the CDR3: TGTGCCAGCTCGTTTGGGGGACCCTACGAGCAGTACTTC. Protein product: CASSFGGPYEQYF. The full variable domain, rest sourced from reference TRBV7-9 and TRBJ2-7, is DTGVSQNPRHKITKRGQNVTFRCDPISEHNRLYWYRQTLGQGPEFLTYFQNEAQLEKSRLLSDRFSAERPKGSFSTLEIQRTEQGDSAMYLCASSFGGPYEQYFGPGTRLTVT.

This clonotype has at least ten counts. The CDR3 nucleotides read TGTGCCATCAGATGGACGGAAACCTACGAGCAGTACTTC. Its translation: CAIRWTETYEQYF. V is TRBV10-3 and J is TRBJ2-7; D ambiguous. The CDR3 loop spans 13 amino acids. Germline V CDR1 and CDR2: ENHRY, SYGVKD. Trimming pared 6 bases from V and 2 bases from J, leaving 11 bases between.

The chain links TRBV7-9 to TRBJ1-5, with 7 bases matching TRBD1. The length of the CDR3 is 17 residues. The germline gives CDR1 SEHNR, CDR2 FQNEAQ (reference sequence). V was clipped by 5 bases and J by 0 bases; unmatched bases: 10. CDR3 DNA: TGTGCCAGCAGCCCCGGGACAGAAAACTATAGCAATCAGCCCCAGCATTTT. Protein product: CASSPGTENYSNQPQHF.